The rows below give T cell receptor beta chains drawn from one sample of a study of identical twins. TCRdb re-derived calls from the 5' RACE reads in MiXCR, one entry per CDR3 protein. The table has fewer than 800,000 distinct CDR3 sequences, around 7.4% seen once; the top ten hold approximately 1.5%. This same sample was also part of a study on yellow fever vaccine responses in identical twins.

The sequenced material came from PBMCs. Receptor source: a woman under 30 in good health. CDR3s include the opening cysteine and the closing phenylalanine or tryptophan. The D gene is left open where the match is weak. Where a row states a size, it is once, few, many or the class of an expanded clone; other rows omit it.

J,V,D,size,CDR3,DNA
TRBJ2-2,TRBV2,NA,NA,CASSEDAGPGELFF,TGTGCCAGCAGTGAGGATGCAGGGCCCGGGGAGCTGTTTTTT
TRBJ2-7,TRBV12-3/TRBV12-4,TRBD1,NA,CASHPTGALYEQYF,TGTGCCAGCCATCCGACAGGGGCCCTCTACGAGCAGTACTTC
TRBJ2-2,TRBV20-1,NA,few,CSASKPGTPGELFF,TGCAGTGCTAGTAAGCCCGGGACACCCGGCGAGCTGTTTTTT
TRBJ1-1,TRBV5-1,TRBD1,many,CASSPGQGEAFF,TGTGCCAGCAGCCCAGGACAGGGGGAAGCTTTCTTT
TRBJ2-3,TRBV5-1,TRBD1,NA,CASSPGQAGWETDTQYF,TGCGCCAGCAGCCCCGGACAGGCCGGGTGGGAAACAGATACGCAGTATTTT
TRBJ2-7,TRBV28,NA,NA,CASSLRGAIYEQYF,TGTGCCAGCAGTTTACGGGGGGCGATCTACGAGCAGTACTTC
TRBJ2-3,TRBV29-1,TRBD2,few,CSVEGHGGRLAGVKGADTQYF,TGCAGCGTTGAGGGTCATGGGGGGAGACTAGCGGGAGTCAAGGGCGCAGATACGCAGTATTTT
TRBJ2-2,TRBV2,NA,once,CASSATTSGAGELFF,TGTGCCAGCAGTGCGACTACCTCAGGAGCCGGGGAGCTGTTTTTT
TRBJ2-5,TRBV12-3/TRBV12-4,NA,NA,CASSPSTGRGTYF,TGTGCCAGCAGTCCCTCGACAGGAAGGGGTACATACTTC
TRBJ2-7,TRBV18,NA,few,CASSPPGGRVNYEQYF,TGTGCCAGCTCACCACCGGGGGGACGGGTAAACTACGAGCAGTACTTC
TRBJ2-7,TRBV12-3/TRBV12-4,NA,NA,CASSTLAERPTYEQYF,TGTGCCAGCAGCACCTTGGCTGAGCGGCCCACCTACGAGCAGTACTTC
TRBJ2-1,TRBV29-1,TRBD2,many,CSVEERVPGTSGIYEQFF,TGCAGCGTTGAAGAAAGGGTCCCCGGGACTAGCGGGATCTATGAGCAGTTCTTC
TRBJ2-1,TRBV3-1,TRBD1,many,CASSQVDRGVQFF,TGTGCCAGCAGCCAAGTGGACAGGGGGGTGCAGTTCTTC
TRBJ2-3,TRBV9,TRBD2,many,CASSPRRGSGLFTDTQYF,TGTGCCAGCAGCCCCCGGAGGGGTAGCGGGCTTTTCACAGATACGCAGTATTTT
TRBJ2-3,TRBV2,NA,many,CASSELGSGTDTQYF,TGTGCCAGCAGTGAATTGGGAAGCGGCACAGATACGCAGTATTTT
TRBJ1-1,TRBV12-3/TRBV12-4,NA,NA,CASTPGTMNTEAFF,TGTGCCAGCACCCCCGGAACCATGAACACTGAAGCTTTCTTT
TRBJ2-2,TRBV7-4,TRBD2,few,CASSHRGERLGHTGELFF,TGTGCCAGCAGCCACCGGGGGGAGAGGCTCGGACACACCGGGGAGCTGTTTTTT
TRBJ2-7,TRBV24-1,NA,few,CARMEGGVAYEQYF,TGTGCCAGGATGGAAGGGGGAGTAGCCTACGAGCAGTACTTC
TRBJ2-4,TRBV5-1,NA,many,CASSPISGTNGAKNIQYF,TGCGCCAGCAGCCCGATTTCAGGGACGAATGGAGCCAAAAACATTCAGTACTTC